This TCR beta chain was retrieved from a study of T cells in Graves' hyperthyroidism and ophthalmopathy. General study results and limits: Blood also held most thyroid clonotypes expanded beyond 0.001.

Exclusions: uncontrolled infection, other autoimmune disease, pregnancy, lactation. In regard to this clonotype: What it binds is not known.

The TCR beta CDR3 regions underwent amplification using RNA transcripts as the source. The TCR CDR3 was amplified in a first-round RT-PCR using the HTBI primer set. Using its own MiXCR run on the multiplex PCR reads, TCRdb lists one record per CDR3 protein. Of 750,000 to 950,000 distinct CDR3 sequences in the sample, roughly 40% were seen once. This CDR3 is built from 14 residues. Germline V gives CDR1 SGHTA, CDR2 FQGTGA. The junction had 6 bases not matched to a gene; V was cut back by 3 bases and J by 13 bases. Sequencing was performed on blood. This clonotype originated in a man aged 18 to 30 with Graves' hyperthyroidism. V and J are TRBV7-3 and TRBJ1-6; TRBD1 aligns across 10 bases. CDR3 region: CASSLDRGLMPLHF. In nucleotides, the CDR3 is TGTGCCAGCAGCTTGGACAGGGGGTTGATGCCCCTCCACTTT.